This T cell receptor (beta chain) derives from a study of blood T cell repertoires in COVID-19. Sequencing used immunoSEQ multiplex PCR; TCRdb keeps in-frame clones, though not all of them. The profile shows tens of thousands of clones, 72% of them singletons. The V gene's germline CDR1 is SGHTA and CDR2 FQGNSA. Trimming pared 5 bases from V and 7 bases from J, leaving 11 bases between. The CDR3 loop spans 13 amino acids. This TCR came from an elderly woman with acute or convalescent COVID-19. This chain uses TRBV7-2 with TRBJ2-2; D is ambiguous. Source material: peripheral blood. The CDR3 protein is CASSLRLGGELFF. DNA of the CDR3: TGTGCCAGCAGCCTCAGACTGGGCGGGGAGCTGTTTTTT.